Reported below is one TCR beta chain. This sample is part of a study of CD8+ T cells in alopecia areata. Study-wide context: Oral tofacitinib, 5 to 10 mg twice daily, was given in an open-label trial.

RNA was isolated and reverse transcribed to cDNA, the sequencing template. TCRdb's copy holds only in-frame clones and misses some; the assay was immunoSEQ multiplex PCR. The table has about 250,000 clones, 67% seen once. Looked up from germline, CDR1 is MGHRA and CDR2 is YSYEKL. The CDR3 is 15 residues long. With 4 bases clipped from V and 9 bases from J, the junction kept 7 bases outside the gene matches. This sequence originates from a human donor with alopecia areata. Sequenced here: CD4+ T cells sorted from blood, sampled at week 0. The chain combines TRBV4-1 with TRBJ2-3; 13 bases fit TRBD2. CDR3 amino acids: CASSPTSGGVETQYF. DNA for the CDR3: TGCGCCAGCAGCCCCACTAGCGGGGGGGTCGAAACGCAGTATTTT.